This T cell receptor beta chain was sequenced during a study of blood T cell repertoires in COVID-19. On the study more broadly: From the United States, Italy and Spain came samples of acute and convalescent COVID-19. T cells, B-cell-depleted T cells, or PBMCs provided the cDNA or gDNA that served as material.

V lost 5 bases and J lost 0; bases outside the gene matches: 9. The CDR3 is 17 residues long. Germline CDR1 is SNHLY and CDR2 is FYNNEI. Produced via immunoSEQ multiplex PCR; TCRdb's table is partial and in-frame only. The sample gives some 120,000 clones, roughly four fifths of which show up once; 10% to 12% is in the top ten. The source of this sequence is a human donor in a cohort sampled during active COVID-19. The rearrangement uses TRBV2 and TRBJ2-2, with 7 positions matching TRBD2. The material sequenced was peripheral blood. The CDR3 is CASSKPRLAPNTGELFF. CDR3 bases: TGTGCCAGCAGTAAACCTCGACTAGCTCCGAACACCGGGGAGCTGTTTTTT. Based on the CDR3 plus reference TRBV2 and TRBJ2-2, the full variable domain is EPEVTQTPSHQVTQMGQEVILRCVPISNHLYFYWYRQILGQKVEFLVSFYNNEISEKSEIFDDQFSVERPDGSNFTLKIRSTKLEDSAMYFCASSKPRLAPNTGELFFGEGSRLTVL.